The sequence of this T cell receptor beta chain was determined in a study of cytomegalovirus exposure and HLA in healthy donors. Study findings and constraints: Cytomegalovirus-associated TCR beta chains were listed, numbering some 150. In the analysis, some V segments, TRBV6-2 and TRBV6-3 included, were excluded as indistinguishable.

Points on this clone: What it binds is unknown.

The primer mix had 60 Vbeta and 13 Jbeta primers. Clones were read by immunoSEQ multiplex PCR, and TCRdb kept only the in-frame ones, dropping some. The sample holds around 67,000 clones, approximately 74% seen once. Healthy bone marrow donors made up the donors. The CDR3 runs 15 residues. The V end was cut by 4 bases, the J end by 4 bases, with 16 bases between. CDR1 and CDR2 from the germline V gene are KGHSH and LQKENI. The rearrangement uses TRBV18 and TRBJ1-1; tentatively, D is TRBD1 (6 bases). This clonotype originated in a woman aged 25 to 45 in good health and CMV-seropositive. The source material was PBMCs. The CDR3 DNA is TGTGCCAGCTCACAACTACAGGGAGGGGGCACTGAAGCTTTCTTT. Translation: CASSQLQGGGTEAFF.